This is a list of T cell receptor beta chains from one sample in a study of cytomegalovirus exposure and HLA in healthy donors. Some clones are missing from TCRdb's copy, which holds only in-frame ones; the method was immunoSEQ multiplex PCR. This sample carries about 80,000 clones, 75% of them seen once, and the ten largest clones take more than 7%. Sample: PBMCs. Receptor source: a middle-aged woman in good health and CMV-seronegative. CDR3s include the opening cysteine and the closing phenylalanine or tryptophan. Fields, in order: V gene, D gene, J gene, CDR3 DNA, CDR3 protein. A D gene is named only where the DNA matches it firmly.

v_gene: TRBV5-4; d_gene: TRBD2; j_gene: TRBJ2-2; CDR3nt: TGTGCCAGCAGTCCTAGCGGGAGTGGGACCGGGGAGCTGTTTTTT; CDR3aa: CASSPSGSGTGELFF
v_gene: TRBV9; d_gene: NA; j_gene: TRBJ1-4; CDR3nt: TGTGCCAGCAGCGTAGACACAAGGGGGACTGAAAAACTGTTTTTT; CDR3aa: CASSVDTRGTEKLFF
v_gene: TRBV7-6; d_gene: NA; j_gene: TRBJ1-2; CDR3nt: TGTGCCAGCTCCAGAGGCAGGGATAAAAAGGGGGATGGCAACTATGGCTACACCTTC; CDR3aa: CASSRGRDKKGDGNYGYTF
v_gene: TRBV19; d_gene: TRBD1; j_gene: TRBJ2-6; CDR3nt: TGTGCCAGTAGCGAGTCAGGGGGATACTCTGGGGCCAACGTCCTGACTTTC; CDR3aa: CASSESGGYSGANVLTF
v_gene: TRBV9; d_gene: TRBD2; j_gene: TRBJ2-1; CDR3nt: TGTGCCAGCAGCCCTCGGACTAGCGGGGGGTTCTACAATGAGCAGTTCTTC; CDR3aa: CASSPRTSGGFYNEQFF
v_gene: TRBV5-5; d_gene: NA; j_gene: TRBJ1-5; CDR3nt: TGTGCCAGCAGCTTGGCCACTGGCGGAAGCAATCAGCCCCAGCATTTT; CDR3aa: CASSLATGGSNQPQHF
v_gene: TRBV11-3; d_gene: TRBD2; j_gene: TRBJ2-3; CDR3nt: TGTGCCAGCAGCTCCCCGGGACTAGCGGGAGGATCGGGAGATACGCAGTATTTT; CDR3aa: CASSSPGLAGGSGDTQYF
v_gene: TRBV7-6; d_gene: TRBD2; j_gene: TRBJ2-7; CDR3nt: TGCGCCAGCAGCATCGGGACTAGCGGCCCCTACGAGCAGTACTTC; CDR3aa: CASSIGTSGPYEQYF
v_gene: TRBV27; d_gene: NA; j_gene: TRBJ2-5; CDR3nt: TGTGCCAGCAGTTTGCACACACAAGAGACCCAGTACTTC; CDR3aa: CASSLHTQETQYF
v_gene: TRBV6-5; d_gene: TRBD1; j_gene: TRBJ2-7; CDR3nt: TGTGCCAGCAGTTCCGACAGGGTGCCCTACGAGCAGTACTTC; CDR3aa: CASSSDRVPYEQYF
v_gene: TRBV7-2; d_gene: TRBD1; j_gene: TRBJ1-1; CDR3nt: TGTGCCAGCAGCGTAGGACAGGGATGGATTGGGGCTTTCTTT; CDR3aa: CASSVGQGWIGAFF
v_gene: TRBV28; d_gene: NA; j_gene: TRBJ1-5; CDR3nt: TGTGCCAGCAGTCTAGGGGGGGAGTTCGTCCAGCCCCAGCATTTT; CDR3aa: CASSLGGEFVQPQHF
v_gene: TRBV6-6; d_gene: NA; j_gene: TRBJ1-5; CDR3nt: TGTGCCAGCCACGGCGGCAGAAACAATCAGCCCCAGCATTTT; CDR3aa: CASHGGRNNQPQHF
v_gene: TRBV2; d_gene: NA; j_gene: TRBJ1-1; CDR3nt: TGTGCCAGAGGGGGGGTGGATGGGAACACTGAAGCTTTCTTT; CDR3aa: CARGGVDGNTEAFF
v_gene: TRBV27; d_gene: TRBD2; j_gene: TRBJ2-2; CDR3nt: TGTGCCAGCAGTCCGGGGACTAGCGGGAGGACCGGGGAGCTGTTTTTT; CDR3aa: CASSPGTSGRTGELFF
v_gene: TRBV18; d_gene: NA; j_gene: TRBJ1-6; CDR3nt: TGTGCCAGCTCACCAGGGTCTCAGGGATATTCACCCCTCCACTTT; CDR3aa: CASSPGSQGYSPLHF
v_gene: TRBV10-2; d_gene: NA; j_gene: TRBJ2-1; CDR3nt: TGCGCCAGTGGCCGGGTGTCCTTCTCCAATGAGCAGTTCTTC; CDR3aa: CASGRVSFSNEQFF
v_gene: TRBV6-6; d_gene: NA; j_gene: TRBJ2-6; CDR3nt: TGTGCCAGCAGCCAGTCTCCCCCGGGGGCCAACGTCCTGACTTTC; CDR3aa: CASSQSPPGANVLTF
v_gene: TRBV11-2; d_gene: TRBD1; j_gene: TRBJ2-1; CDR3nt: TGTGCCAGCAGCAGGGACAGACACAATGAGCAGTTCTTC; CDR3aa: CASSRDRHNEQFF
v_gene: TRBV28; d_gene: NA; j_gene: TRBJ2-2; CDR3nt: TGTGCCAGCAGTTTTCTCGGGGAGCTGTTTTTT; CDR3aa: CASSFLGELFF
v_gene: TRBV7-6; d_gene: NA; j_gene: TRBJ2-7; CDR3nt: TGTGCCAGCAGCTTAGTCGGGGGTTTTCGGGAGCAGTACTTC; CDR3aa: CASSLVGGFREQYF
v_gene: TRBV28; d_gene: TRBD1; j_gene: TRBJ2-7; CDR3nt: TGTGCCAGCAGCTACTACCGATCCGGGACAGGGACAAACTCCTACGAGCAGTACTTC; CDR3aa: CASSYYRSGTGTNSYEQYF
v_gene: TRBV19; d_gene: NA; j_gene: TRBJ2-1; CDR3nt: TGTGCCAGTAGTATGGTTCCAGGGTCGAACAATGAGCAGTTCTTC; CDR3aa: CASSMVPGSNNEQFF
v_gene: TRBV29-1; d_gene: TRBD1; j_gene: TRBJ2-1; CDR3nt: TGCAGCGTCGGACAGGGAGCGAATGAGCAGTTCTTC; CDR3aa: CSVGQGANEQFF
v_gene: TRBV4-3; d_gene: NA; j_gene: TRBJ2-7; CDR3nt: TGCGCCAGCAGCCAAGATGGGGGGGCGGGGTACGAGCAGTACTTC; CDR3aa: CASSQDGGAGYEQYF
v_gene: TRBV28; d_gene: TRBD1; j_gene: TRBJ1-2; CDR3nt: TGTGCCAGCAGTTTCCAGGGGGCGAGCTATGTGGACTATGGCTACACCTTC; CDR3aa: CASSFQGASYVDYGYTF